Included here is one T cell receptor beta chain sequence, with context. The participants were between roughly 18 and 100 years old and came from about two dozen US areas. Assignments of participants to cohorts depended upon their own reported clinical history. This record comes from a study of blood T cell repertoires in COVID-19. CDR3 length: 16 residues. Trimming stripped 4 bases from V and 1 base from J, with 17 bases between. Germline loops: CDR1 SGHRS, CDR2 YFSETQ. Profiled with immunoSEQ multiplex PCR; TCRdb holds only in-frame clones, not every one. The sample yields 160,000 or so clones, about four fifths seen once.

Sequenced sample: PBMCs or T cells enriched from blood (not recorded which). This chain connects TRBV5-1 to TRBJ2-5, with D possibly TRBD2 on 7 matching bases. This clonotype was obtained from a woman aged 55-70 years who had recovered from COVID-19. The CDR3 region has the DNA TGCGCCAGCAGCCATGTACAAGGGGGGGTCCAAGAGACCCAGTACTTC. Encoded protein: CASSHVQGGVQETQYF.